The present T cell receptor beta chain was sequenced within a study of T cells in Graves' hyperthyroidism and ophthalmopathy. RNA transcripts were the template for amplifying TCR beta CDR3 regions. First-round RT-PCR of the TCR CDR3 relied on the HTBI primer set. TCRdb itself ran the multiplex PCR reads through MiXCR, one entry per CDR3 protein. The sample contains over 300,000 distinct CDR3 sequences, approximately 15% of which appear only once. Researchers defined stable Graves' hyperthyroidism as no ophthalmopathy progression within 18 months. Aged 18 to 65, the patients had hyperthyroidism that was newly diagnosed and had lasted under 2 months. Material for sequencing was blood. The sequence was collected from an older woman with Graves' hyperthyroidism.

CDR3 in amino acids: CASSMWGVGGANVLTF. The CDR3 nucleotides read TGTGCCAGTAGTATGTGGGGCGTCGGTGGGGCCAACGTCCTGACTTTC. The chain couples TRBV19 to TRBJ2-6, with a weak D call TRBD1 (5 bases). From germline, CDR1 is LNHDA and CDR2 SQIVND (reference sequence). This CDR3 is built from 16 residues. V was cut by 3 bases and J by 3 bases, with 12 bases left in between.